This note documents a single T cell receptor (beta chain) sequence. The data belong to a study of T cells in localized non-small cell lung cancer. Clones were sequenced by immunoSEQ multiplex PCR, and TCRdb holds only the in-frame ones, with some missing. The sample comprises approximately 2,800 clones, around 33% of which are singletons, and less than 20% rests with the top ten. This specimen was lung tumor tissue, taken before any cancer treatment. This receptor was obtained from an older female donor with stage II squamous cell lung carcinoma.

In DNA, the CDR3 is TGTGCCAGTAGTATAGTAGGGGGCAACTATGGCTACACCTTC. Its translation: CASSIVGGNYGYTF. The chain carries TRBV19 and TRBJ1-2; 7 bases line up with TRBD1. V trimming: 1 base; J trimming: 2 bases; junction bases outside the gene matches: 1. The CDR3 is 14 amino acids. Germline V lookup: CDR1 LNHDA, CDR2 SQIVND (reference sequence).